This record looks at one T cell receptor (beta chain) sequence and its context. What antigen it recognizes has not been identified. One base away there is no much larger clone; base qualities are not given. The library was made by 5' RACE. The run used an Illumina HiSeq 2500. The second PCR ran for about 6 to 12 cycles and used a J-beta primer mix along with a sample-barcoded 5' primer. A unique molecular identifier was introduced onto each TCR beta cDNA molecule by a template-switch 5' adaptor carrying 12 random nucleotides. At least 2.5 million CDR3-containing paired-end reads were obtained from each sample. The Mint cDNA synthesis kit, primed by a TRBC-specific oligonucleotide, was used to synthesize first-strand cDNA from all RNA. Following uracil-DNA glycosylase treatment, a first 18-cycle PCR with universal primers M1SS and BC2_uni_R was performed on all cDNA. Processing in the source paper ran as follows. Each sample was normalized by randomly selecting 1 million high-quality reads, each carrying a distinct molecular identifier. Reads sharing molecular identifiers were discarded rather than binned into consensus sequences. MiTCR, run with a Q25 quality threshold and the strictest error-elimination algorithm, handled CDR3 identification, clonotype clustering and error correction. Lower-bound total TCR beta diversity was estimated with a nonparametric unseen species model using Euler transformation. TCRdb reprocessed the public reads (quality trimming at Q25 with fastp, clone calling with MiXCR) and kept in-frame beta chains. Rows are combined by CDR3 protein, so each entry shows the most common genes and DNA. The V and J calls, along with clone size, are taken from TCRdb and not from the paper's own processing. A total of roughly 1,300,000 distinct CDR3 sequences appear in this sample, approximately 59% of them only once. In total, the top ten clones hold under 8.5% of the sample.

Donors were about 36 systemically healthy Caucasian individuals from Russia aged roughly 6 to 95 years. Ten milliliters of peripheral blood were drawn from each donor into EDTA-treated Vacutainer tubes. PBMCs were isolated by Ficoll-Paque density-gradient centrifugation, with at least 6.5 million obtained per sample. Trizol reagent was used to extract total RNA from PBMCs, with at least 6 micrograms per sample. For every donor, an aliquot of PBMCs went through flow cytometry to measure the percentages of naive CD45RAhigh/CD27high T cells. CDR1 and CDR2, looked up from the germline V gene (reference sequence), are DFQATT and SNEGSKA. A distance of 19 bases separates the germline ends of V and J, which lose 3 bases and 4 bases respectively. Including the terminal cysteine and phenylalanine, the CDR3 comprises 16 residues. The CDR3 DNA has 48 bases and is translated from base 1. This sample is part of a study of blood T cells in healthy people across ages (dated by TCRdb to the mid-2010s). For context, the study as a whole: In model experiments, template switching captured roughly one uniquely barcoded TCR beta cDNA molecule for every two T cells. To track age-related changes in TCR beta repertoire diversity, the study relied on deep sequencing normalized with unique cDNA molecular identifiers. Donors were grouped into four age groups: young (average 16 years), middle-aged (39), aged (about 60) and long-lived (approximately 78). To avoid experimental bias, donors of different ages were distributed randomly across sequencing lanes. For two donors (one aged 18 to 30 and one aged 80 or older), the study analyzed two additional independent replicas of 1 million unique cDNA reads from the same blood draw.

The investigation overall reported the following: Observed TCR beta diversity correlated strongly with the percentage of naive T cells measured by flow cytometry. As age increased, observed TCR beta diversity per million T cells dropped in a roughly linear way, and a significant reduction was already evident by age 40. Since profiling was done on bulk unsorted PBMCs, naive and antigen-experienced compartments could not be conclusively compared. Because donor CMV infection status was unknown, age-related changes in expanded clonotypes were potentially confounded. Compared with the aged group, the long-lived group had more naive CD4+ T cells, fewer expanded clones and increased TCR diversity, suggesting age selection. Estimates of total diversity based on one million sequenced T cells were considered lower bounds and underestimates.

The sequence is built from TRBV20-1 and TRBJ2-1, with the D gene not confidently named. The material sequenced was blood. The TCR sequence derives from a young man in good health. At the DNA level, the sequence is TGCAGTGCTAGGAGTCACTTGCGGTCGCTATACAATGAGCAGTTCTTC. Its protein is CSARSHLRSLYNEQFF.